Listed here is a single T cell receptor beta chain. The antigen remains unidentified. The CDR3 sequence is 15 residues long. Germline-derived CDR1 and CDR2 are MGHDK and SYGVNS. The junction had 6 bases not matched to a gene; V was cut back by 5 bases and J by 4 bases. The data belong to a study of T cells after yellow fever vaccination. Study at large: When fractions had low cell numbers, they were prepared with SMART-Seq v4 Ultra Low Input. Findings of the study overall: Most clones from primary vaccination were detected again post-booster (around 95% CD4, roughly 85% CD8).

Template-switching 5'RACE yielded the TCR cDNA; a universal primer site and UMIs were added in the process. TCRdb processed the 5' RACE reads anew with MiXCR; each CDR3 protein has one entry. The table includes some 350,000 distinct CDR3 sequences, around 10% detected once. J is TRBJ2-1 and V is TRBV25-1, with 9 bases identical to TRBD1. The source is a young man who received the YFV17D yellow fever vaccine. Sequences were derived from PBMCs, sampled on the day of the first yellow fever vaccination. The CDR3 loop is CASSLRDRVYNEQFF. CDR3 DNA sequence: TGTGCCAGCAGTCTCCGGGACAGGGTTTACAATGAGCAGTTCTTC.